This is a list of T cell receptor beta chains from one sample in a study of cytomegalovirus exposure and HLA in healthy donors. Profiled with immunoSEQ multiplex PCR; TCRdb holds only in-frame clones, not every one. Found here are 120,000 or so clones, roughly 82% of them singletons; the top ten hold nearly 5%. Sequenced: PBMCs. The origin of the receptors is a man between 18 and 29 years old in good health and CMV-seronegative. CDR3s include the opening cysteine and the closing phenylalanine or tryptophan. Fields, in order: D gene, J gene, clone size, CDR3 length, V gene, CDR3 protein, CDR3 DNA. A D gene is named only where the DNA matches it firmly. Size tells how often a clone was seen (once, few, many) or the class of an expanded clone, and some rows leave it out.

>TRBD2|TRBJ2-1|medium-sized|15|TRBV6-4
CASSDSTSGSNEQFF
TGTGCCAGCAGTGACTCGACTAGCGGGAGCAATGAGCAGTTCTTC
>NA|TRBJ2-1|NA|14|TRBV27
CASSFTGRNNEQFF
TGTGCCAGCAGTTTCACAGGACGCAACAATGAGCAGTTCTTC
>NA|TRBJ1-6|NA|14|TRBV29-1
CSVPWGDYNSPLHF
TGCAGCGTACCTTGGGGGGACTATAATTCACCCCTCCACTTT
>NA|TRBJ1-1|once|12|TRBV13
CASSSIQGEAFF
TGTGCCAGCAGCTCGATCCAGGGTGAAGCTTTCTTT
>TRBD2|TRBJ2-3|NA|13|TRBV5-5
CASNPGGGDTQYF
TGTGCCAGCAACCCCGGGGGGGGAGATACGCAGTATTTT
>TRBD1|TRBJ1-2|NA|15|TRBV19
CASSMLTGGDYGYTF
TGTGCCAGTAGTATGTTAACAGGGGGCGACTATGGCTACACCTTC
>NA|TRBJ1-2|NA|14|TRBV30
CAWSWDYDDYGYTF
TGTGCCTGGAGTTGGGACTATGATGACTATGGCTACACCTTC
>NA|TRBJ1-2|NA|14|TRBV15
CATSRAVQKYGYTF
TGTGCCACCAGCAGAGCGGTACAGAAATATGGCTACACCTTC
>TRBD1|TRBJ1-2|NA|13|TRBV28
CASTLDRGRGYTF
TGTGCCAGCACCCTGGACAGGGGCCGTGGCTACACCTTC
>TRBD2|TRBJ2-1|NA|18|TRBV19
CASSRGSGDQSSYNEQFF
TGTGCCAGTAGTAGGGGTAGCGGGGACCAGAGCTCCTACAATGAGCAGTTCTTC
>TRBD1|TRBJ2-2|NA|16|TRBV5-6
CASSLGTGRNTGELFF
TGTGCCAGCAGCTTGGGGACAGGGAGGAACACCGGGGAGCTGTTTTTT
>NA|TRBJ1-3|NA|14|TRBV4-1
CATSTAHSGNTIYF
TGCGCCACCAGTACAGCCCACTCTGGAAACACCATATATTTT
>NA|TRBJ2-7|NA|15|TRBV6-5
CASSYRGLTSYEQYF
TGTGCCAGCAGTTACAGAGGACTAACTTCGTACGAGCAGTACTTC
>NA|TRBJ1-1|once|15|TRBV6-4
CASSDSSVYGTEAFF
TGTGCCAGCAGTGACTCGAGCGTATACGGCACTGAAGCTTTCTTT
>NA|TRBJ1-2|NA|13|TRBV27
CASSPSGLYGYTF
TGTGCCAGCAGTCCGTCGGGTCTCTATGGCTACACCTTC
>NA|TRBJ1-1|once|15|TRBV14
CASSQEPVRNTEAFF
TGTGCCAGCAGCCAAGAACCAGTCAGGAACACTGAAGCTTTCTTT
>NA|TRBJ1-2|NA|14|TRBV6-5
CASSSQGLADGYTF
TGTGCCAGCAGTTCACAGGGTTTGGCAGATGGCTACACCTTC
>TRBD1|TRBJ2-7|NA|16|TRBV10-3
CAISYSPGGSSYEQYF
TGTGCCATCAGTTATTCCCCAGGGGGCAGCTCCTACGAGCAGTACTTC
>NA|TRBJ2-1|NA|13|TRBV27
CASSFHRDNEQFF
TGTGCCAGCAGTTTCCACAGGGACAATGAGCAGTTCTTC
>TRBD2|TRBJ2-2|NA|18|TRBV7-8
CASSATGLAGGNTGELFF
TGTGCCAGCAGCGCGACGGGACTAGCGGGGGGGAACACCGGGGAGCTGTTTTTT
>NA|TRBJ2-3|NA|18|TRBV21-1
CASSKRVAGGPGTDTQYF
TGTGCCAGCAGCAAAAGGGTAGCGGGAGGGCCCGGCACAGATACGCAGTATTTT
>NA|TRBJ2-7|NA|17|TRBV7-9
CASSLSASGGPNGEQYF
TGTGCCAGCAGCTTAAGCGCTAGTGGGGGCCCGAATGGAGAGCAGTACTTC
>NA|TRBJ1-4|NA|13|TRBV7-6
CASSLGPVEKLFF
TGTGCCAGCAGCTTAGGGCCTGTCGAAAAACTGTTTTTT
>TRBD1|TRBJ1-1|NA|14|TRBV5-1
CASSLGQGGTEAFF
TGCGCCAGCAGCCTCGGACAGGGAGGCACTGAAGCTTTCTTT
>NA|TRBJ1-2|NA|14|TRBV2
CATVETWLNYGYTF
TGTGCCACCGTTGAAACATGGCTCAACTATGGCTACACCTTC
>TRBD2|TRBJ2-7|NA|14|TRBV27
CASSSGGYTYEQYF
TGTGCCAGCAGTAGCGGGGGCTACACCTACGAGCAGTACTTC
>TRBD2|TRBJ2-1|NA|16|TRBV11-2
CASSSTSGGAWNEQFF
TGTGCCAGCAGCTCTACTAGCGGGGGGGCGTGGAATGAGCAGTTCTTC
>NA|TRBJ1-5|NA|16|TRBV6-1
CASSDPTAGLNQPQHF
TGTGCCAGCAGTGACCCCACTGCAGGGCTCAATCAGCCCCAGCATTTT
>NA|TRBJ2-7|NA|15|TRBV2
CASSEGDGLTYEQYF
TGTGCCAGCAGCGAAGGAGACGGACTTACCTACGAGCAGTACTTC
>NA|TRBJ1-5|NA|15|TRBV19
CASIPGGAGNQPQHF
TGTGCCAGTATCCCCGGGGGGGCCGGCAATCAGCCCCAGCATTTT
>NA|TRBJ2-7|NA|14|TRBV18
CASSPPGTTYEQYF
TGTGCCAGCTCACCACCGGGCACAACCTACGAGCAGTACTTC
>NA|TRBJ1-2|NA|16|TRBV7-9
CASSLFGSDSMNGYTF
TGTGCCAGCAGCTTATTCGGTTCGGACAGTATGAATGGCTACACCTTC
>NA|TRBJ2-1|NA|15|TRBV27
CASSLAGSSYNEQFF
TGTGCCAGCAGTTTGGCGGGGAGCTCCTACAATGAGCAGTTCTTC
>NA|TRBJ1-1|NA|14|TRBV11-2
CASSLDALSTEAFF
TGTGCCAGCAGCTTAGATGCGTTGAGCACTGAAGCTTTCTTT
>NA|TRBJ1-6|NA|15|TRBV6-5
CASSYPAGPNSPLHF
TGTGCCAGCAGTTACCCTGCGGGTCCTAATTCACCCCTCCACTTT
>TRBD1|TRBJ1-6|NA|14|TRBV27
CASSPDRGNSPLHF
TGTGCCAGCAGCCCTGACAGGGGTAATTCACCCCTCCACTTT
>TRBD1|TRBJ1-4|NA|16|TRBV2
CASSEGTGGRDEKLFF
TGTGCCAGCAGTGAAGGTACAGGGGGCAGGGATGAAAAACTGTTTTTT
>NA|TRBJ1-2|NA|13|TRBV5-6
CASFWTRNYGYTF
TGTGCCAGCTTTTGGACAAGAAACTATGGCTACACCTTC
>TRBD2|TRBJ2-3|NA|16|TRBV4-1
CASSQASSGGADTQYF
TGCGCCAGCAGCCAAGCTTCTAGCGGGGGGGCAGATACGCAGTATTTT
>NA|TRBJ1-1|NA|13|TRBV27
CASSPGTKPEAFF
TGTGCCAGCAGTCCCGGGACAAAACCTGAAGCTTTCTTT
>TRBD1|TRBJ1-5|NA|14|TRBV6-5
CASSPGTVNQPQHF
TGTGCCAGCAGCCCCGGGACAGTTAATCAGCCCCAGCATTTT
>NA|TRBJ1-6|NA|13|TRBV5-6
CASSLATASPLHF
TGTGCCAGCAGCTTGGCGACAGCTTCACCCCTCCACTTT
>NA|TRBJ2-1|once|14|TRBV5-4
CASSLFGSGNEQFF
TGTGCCAGCAGCTTGTTCGGGAGCGGTAATGAGCAGTTCTTC
>TRBD1|TRBJ2-3|NA|15|TRBV27
CASSTQGARRDTQYF
TGTGCCAGCAGTACACAGGGGGCCCGAAGGGATACGCAGTATTTT
>NA|TRBJ2-1|NA|14|TRBV19
CASSIGTLDNEQFF
TGTGCCAGTAGTATCGGGACTCTAGACAATGAGCAGTTCTTC
>TRBD2|TRBJ2-1|once|14|TRBV19
CASSIRGLGLGQFF
TGTGCCAGTAGTATCCGGGGACTAGGTTTAGGGCAGTTCTTC
>NA|TRBJ1-5|NA|13|TRBV27
CASSPQGGQPQHF
TGTGCCAGCAGCCCACAGGGAGGGCAGCCCCAGCATTTT
>NA|TRBJ1-1|once|14|TRBV11-2
CASSSFDWRLEAFF
TGTGCCAGCAGTTCATTCGACTGGCGCTTAGAAGCTTTCTTT
>TRBD2|TRBJ2-3|NA|15|TRBV6-4
CASSPASGSSDTQYF
TGTGCCAGCAGCCCCGCTAGCGGGAGTTCAGATACGCAGTATTTT
>NA|TRBJ2-7|NA|15|TRBV2
CASSGTGHIPYEQYF
TGTGCCAGCAGTGGCACAGGGCATATACCCTACGAGCAGTACTTC
>TRBD2|TRBJ2-1|NA|16|TRBV7-2
CASSRGTSGSIDEQFF
TGTGCCAGCAGCCGCGGGACTAGCGGGAGTATAGATGAGCAGTTCTTC
>TRBD1|TRBJ1-1|NA|16|TRBV4-2
CASSKLDRVQRTEAFF
TGTGCCAGCAGTAAACTGGACAGGGTCCAACGCACTGAAGCTTTCTTT
>NA|TRBJ1-1|NA|14|TRBV5-1
CASSLADSWAEAFF
TGCGCCAGCAGCTTGGCGGACTCTTGGGCTGAAGCTTTCTTT
>TRBD2|TRBJ2-1|NA|19|TRBV5-1
CASSSKPQTSGRLYNEQFF
TGCGCCAGCAGCTCGAAACCCCAGACTAGCGGGAGGCTATACAATGAGCAGTTCTTC